This T cell receptor (beta chain) was sequenced in a study of blood T cell repertoires in COVID-19. As originally analysed: For nucleated cells, counts were estimated from reference gene primer amplification. The method was immunoSEQ multiplex PCR; TCRdb's version includes in-frame clones alone and lacks a portion of them. The V and J calls and the clone size are those of that table, but D and trimming were determined from the DNA. The sample has about 280,000 clones, under 90% seen once. Sequencing input: peripheral blood. This sequence originates from a woman in her fifties or sixties who had recovered from COVID-19.

The CDR3 region is CASSLAGGPFHEQFF. The CDR3 DNA sequence: TGTGCCAGCAGTTTAGCGGGGGGGCCTTTCCATGAGCAGTTCTTC. The chain uses TRBV27 and TRBJ2-1; 9 bases are a match to TRBD2. The trim removed 2 bases at V and 8 bases at J, leaving 7 bases unmatched. CDR1 is MNHEY, CDR2 SMNVEV, per germline (reference sequence). The CDR3 is 15 amino acids.